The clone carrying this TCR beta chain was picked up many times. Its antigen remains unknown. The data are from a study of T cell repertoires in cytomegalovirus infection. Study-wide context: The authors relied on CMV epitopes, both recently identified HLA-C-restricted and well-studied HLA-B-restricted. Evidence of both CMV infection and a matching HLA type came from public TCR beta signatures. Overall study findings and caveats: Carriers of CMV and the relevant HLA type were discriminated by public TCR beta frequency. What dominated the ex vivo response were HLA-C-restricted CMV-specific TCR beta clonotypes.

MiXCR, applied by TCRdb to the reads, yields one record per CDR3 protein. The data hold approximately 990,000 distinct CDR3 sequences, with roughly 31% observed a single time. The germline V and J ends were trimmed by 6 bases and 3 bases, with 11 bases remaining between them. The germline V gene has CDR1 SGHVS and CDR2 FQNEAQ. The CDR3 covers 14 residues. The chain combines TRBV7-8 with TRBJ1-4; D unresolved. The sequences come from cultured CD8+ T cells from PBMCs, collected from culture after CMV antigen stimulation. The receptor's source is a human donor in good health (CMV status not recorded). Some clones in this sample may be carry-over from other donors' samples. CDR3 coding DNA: TGTGCCAGCAGACCCGGGAGAGCTAATGAAAAACTGTTTTTT. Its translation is CASRPGRANEKLFF.